This TCR beta chain was found in a study of cytomegalovirus exposure and HLA in healthy donors. Findings of the study overall: Donors belonging to an Asian-associated ancestry cluster reportedly showed fewer N-insertions in productive TCRs than the 666-donor mean, according to what a later analysis found. TCR beta sequences numbering around 15,000 were associated with HLA alleles at 0.05 false discovery rate in a later analysis.

With regard to this clone: Its antigen is not identified.

The PCR employed 60 Vbeta primers together with 13 Jbeta primers. Generated by immunoSEQ multiplex PCR, the TCRdb table keeps only in-frame clones and is missing some. The sample records tens of thousands of clones, roughly 90% being singletons. The clonotype originates from a man aged 25-45 years in good health and CMV-seropositive. The sequencing input was PBMCs.

CDR3 DNA: TGTGCCAGCAGTTACTACGACATCGGGCGGGACACTGAAGCTTTCTTT. Amino acid sequence: CASSYYDIGRDTEAFF. The chain combines TRBV6-5 with TRBJ1-1; no clear D. The germline V and J ends were trimmed by 1 base and 3 bases, with 15 bases remaining between them. Per germline, CDR1 MNHEY and CDR2 SVGAGI. There are 16 residues in the CDR3.